The 5 T cell receptor beta chains below were found in one sample sequenced in a study of PD-L1 blockade in urothelial cancer. Measured with immunoSEQ multiplex PCR; TCRdb has only the in-frame clones, and not every one. The sample includes some 84,000 clones, approximately 86% of them seen just once. The specimen was PBMCs, collected around atezolizumab (anti-PD-L1) treatment. Receptors originate from a woman between 65 and 79 years old with urothelial cancer.

V is TRBV2 and J is TRBJ2-1; D may be TRBD2 (7 bases). The CDR3 has 16 residues. V lost 0 bases to trimming and J lost 2 bases, with 11 bases between them. Per germline, CDR1 SNHLY and CDR2 FYNNEI. The chain's CDR3 is CASSEAGGGPYNEQFF. CDR3 DNA sequence: TGTGCCAGCAGTGAAGCGGGAGGGGGGCCCTACAATGAGCAGTTCTTC. Based on the CDR3 plus reference TRBV2 and TRBJ2-1, the full variable domain is EPEVTQTPSHQVTQMGQEVILRCVPISNHLYFYWYRQILGQKVEFLVSFYNNEISEKSEIFDDQFSVERPDGSNFTLKIRSTKLEDSAMYFCASSEAGGGPYNEQFFGPGTRLTVL.

The rearrangement joins TRBV4-1 to TRBJ2-2, with 8 bases identical to TRBD2. V lost 0 bases, J lost 5 bases, and 14 bases stayed unmatched. CDR1 is MGHRA, CDR2 YSYEKL, per germline. The length of the CDR3 is 19 residues. The CDR3 is CASSQEYDGRADWTGELFF. CDR3 bases: TGCGCCAGCAGCCAAGAGTACGACGGGAGGGCCGATTGGACCGGGGAGCTGTTTTTT.

The rearrangement joins TRBV5-1 to TRBJ2-7; 11 bases are a match to TRBD2. V lost 2 bases to trimming and J lost 2 bases; unmatched junction nucleotides: 6. CDR3 length: 16 residues. Germline V lookup: CDR1 SGHRS, CDR2 YFSETQ. The CDR3 DNA follows: TGCGCCAGCAGCTTTGGTGGGACTAGCGGTACCTACGAGCAGTACTTC. Its translation is CASSFGGTSGTYEQYF.

The chain joins TRBV6-1 to TRBJ1-3; D gene ambiguous. There are 15 residues in the CDR3. Trimming shortened V by 2 bases and J by 0 bases, and 8 bases separated the two germline ends. Germline V CDR1 and CDR2: MNHNS, SASEGT. This CDR3 is CASSETASSGNTIYF. For the CDR3, the DNA is TGTGCCAGCAGTGAAACCGCCAGCTCTGGAAACACCATATATTTT.

This chain links TRBV6-6 with TRBJ2-7; 10 nucleotides match TRBD1. The trim removed 0 bases at V and 5 bases at J, leaving 7 bases unmatched. This CDR3 is built from 16 residues. In germline, CDR1 is MNHNY, CDR2 SVGAGI (reference sequence). CDR3: CASSYSGQGVLHEQYF. The CDR3 DNA reads TGTGCCAGCAGTTACTCAGGACAGGGGGTCCTCCACGAGCAGTACTTC.